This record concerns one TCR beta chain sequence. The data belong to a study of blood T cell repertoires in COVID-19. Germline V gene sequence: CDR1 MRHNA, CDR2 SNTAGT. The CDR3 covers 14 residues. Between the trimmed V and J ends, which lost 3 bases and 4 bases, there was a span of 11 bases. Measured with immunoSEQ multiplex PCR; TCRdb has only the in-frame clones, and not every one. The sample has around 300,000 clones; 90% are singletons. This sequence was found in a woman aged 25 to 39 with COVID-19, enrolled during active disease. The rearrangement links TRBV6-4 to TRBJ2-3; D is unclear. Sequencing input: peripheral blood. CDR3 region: CASSDIGASDTQYF. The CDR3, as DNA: TGTGCCAGCAGTGATATTGGAGCATCAGATACGCAGTATTTT.